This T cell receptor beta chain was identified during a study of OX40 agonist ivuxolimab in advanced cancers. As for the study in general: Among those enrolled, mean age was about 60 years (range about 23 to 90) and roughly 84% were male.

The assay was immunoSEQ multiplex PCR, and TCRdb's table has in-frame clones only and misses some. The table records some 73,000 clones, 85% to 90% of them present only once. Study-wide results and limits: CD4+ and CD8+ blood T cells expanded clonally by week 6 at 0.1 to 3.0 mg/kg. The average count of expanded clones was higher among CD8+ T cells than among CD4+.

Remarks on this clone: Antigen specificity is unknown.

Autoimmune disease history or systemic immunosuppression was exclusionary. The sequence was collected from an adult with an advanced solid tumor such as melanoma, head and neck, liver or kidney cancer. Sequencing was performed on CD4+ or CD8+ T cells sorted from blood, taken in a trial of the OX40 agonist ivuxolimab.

This CDR3 reads CASSFGTGGYEQYF. In DNA form, the CDR3 reads TGTGCCAGTTCTTTTGGGACAGGAGGTTACGAGCAGTACTTC. The rearrangement uses TRBV19 and TRBJ2-7, with 8 positions matching TRBD1. The junction had 10 bases not matched to a gene; V was cut back by 8 bases and J by 4 bases. The CDR3 spans 14 residues. Germline CDR1 reads LNHDA; CDR2 reads SQIVND (reference sequence).